This T cell receptor (beta chain) came from a study of long-term antiretroviral therapy in people with HIV. Whole-study results and caveats: Pre-ART expanded clones dominated the repertoire at every time point. Although diversity increased after ART, it remained lower than in transplant donor controls.

At least one PBMC sample before ART and at least two after were required. Ahead of DNA extraction, samples held roughly 1-11 million cryopreserved PBMC each. Version v3.0 of the immunoSEQ assay ran at survey level. Clones were sequenced by immunoSEQ multiplex PCR, and TCRdb holds only the in-frame ones, with some missing. Of 15,000 to 20,000 clones in the sample, about 84% were seen once. As to this clone: Its antigen is not known.

V gave up 0 bases and J gave up 0 bases; unmatched junction bases: 14. This CDR3 is 20 amino acids long. Germline V gene lookup returns CDR1 SGHRS and CDR2 YFSETQ. This sequence originates from a young man with HIV. The chain employs TRBV5-1 and TRBJ1-4; the match to TRBD1 covers 7 bases. The sample in question was unsorted PBMCs, obtained 0.1 years before starting antiretroviral therapy. The CDR3 loop is CASSLAQPTGMSATNEKLFF. In nucleotides, the CDR3 is TGCGCCAGCAGCTTGGCGCAACCGACAGGGATGAGTGCAACTAATGAAAAACTGTTTTTT.